This T cell receptor beta chain was captured by sequencing in a study of tumor and adjacent non-tumor tissue in lung cancer. The ends were cut back, 2 bases at V and 2 bases at J, with 13 bases in the middle. This CDR3 is built from 15 residues. TCRbeta libraries were built with three rounds of nested PCR, modified from ARM-PCR. TCRdb fed the multiplex PCR reads into MiXCR, producing one record per CDR3 protein. The data show around 74,000 distinct CDR3 sequences, with around 65% seen just once and about 27% held by the top ten. RNA was extracted from bulk tissue without any cell sorting. This non-tumor lung sample came from over 3 cm beyond the tumor edge. This clonotype was detected many times.

The sequenced material came from distant non-tumor lung tissue. V usage is TRBV12-3 or TRBV12-4 and J usage is TRBJ2-7; perhaps TRBD2 as D (6 bases). The clonotype comes from a woman in her forties or fifties with non-small cell lung cancer. The CDR3 region has the DNA TGTGCCAGCAGTTTATCGGGGACTGTTACCTACGAGCAGTACTTC. This translates into CASSLSGTVTYEQYF.